The clone carrying this T cell receptor (beta chain) was detected ten times or more. Antigen unknown. This entry is derived from a study of breast tumors, draining lymph nodes, adjacent tissues. Findings and caveats of the study: Tumor TCR diversity was below lymph nodes but above nontumor tissue.

Breast cancer patients provided tissue from their axillary draining lymph nodes. The V and J ends lost 5 bases and 4 bases respectively, with 11 bases between them. This CDR3 is 14 amino acids long. The V gene's germline CDR1 is MNHEY and CDR2 SMNVEV (reference sequence). TCRdb passed the multiplex PCR reads through MiXCR, listing each CDR3 protein once. The sample lists about 230,000 distinct CDR3 sequences, less than 40% occurring once. The sequencing input was axillary lymph node tissue. The chain joins TRBV27 to TRBJ1-4; the D is unclear. The sequence was obtained from a female donor with breast cancer. Some clones in this sample may be carry-over from other donors' samples. The CDR3 region is CASSHVGNNEKLFF. DNA of the CDR3: TGTGCCAGCAGTCACGTCGGAAATAATGAAAAACTGTTTTTT.